This TCR beta chain emerged from a study of blood T cell repertoires in COVID-19. Study as a whole: Samples of COVID-19 (acute and convalescent) were obtained from the United States, Italy and Spain. Sources were T cells, B-cell-depleted T cells, or PBMCs; the material itself was cDNA or gDNA.

The CDR3 runs 16 residues. J was trimmed by 4 bases and V by 3 bases; bases with no gene match: 6. CDR1 LNHDA and CDR2 SQIVND come from the germline V gene (reference sequence). Per the original methods: For nucleated cells, counts were estimated from reference gene primer amplification. Profiling relied on immunoSEQ multiplex PCR, and the TCRdb table lists in-frame clones only, not all of them. That table supplies the V and J calls and clone size; D and trimming were determined from the DNA. The table includes over 250,000 clones, roughly 86% detected once. Sequencing input: peripheral blood. This receptor was identified in a man between 35 and 55 years old who had recovered from COVID-19. The rearrangement uses TRBV19 and TRBJ2-1; 10 nucleotides line up with TRBD2. The CDR3: CASSIGSGGPYNEQFF. The CDR3 DNA is TGTGCCAGTAGTATTGGTAGCGGGGGGCCGTACAATGAGCAGTTCTTC.